This T cell receptor (beta chain) was documented in a study of OX40 agonist ivuxolimab in advanced cancers. Study in general: Enrollees could have had prior anti-PD-1, anti-PD-L1 or anti-CTLA-4 therapy, which about 40% had received.

V dropped 0 bases and J dropped 2; count of bases not matched to a gene: 5. CDR3 size: 15 residues. Profiling relied on immunoSEQ multiplex PCR, and the TCRdb table lists in-frame clones only, not all of them. Of about 79,000 clones listed, 88% are singletons. Sampling of blood occurred at baseline, cycle 4 day 1, and cycle 7 day 1. V and J are TRBV5-3 and TRBJ2-7; 7 bases agree with TRBD2. TRBV5-3 is filed as an ORF, its function uncertain. The source is an adult with an advanced solid tumor such as melanoma, head and neck, liver or kidney cancer. The sample consisted of CD4+ or CD8+ T cells sorted from blood, taken in a trial of the OX40 agonist ivuxolimab. This CDR3 reads CARSLVASGTYEQYF. The DNA for the CDR3 is TGTGCCAGAAGCTTGGTGGCTAGCGGCACCTACGAGCAGTACTTC.